The present T cell receptor (beta chain) was sequenced within a study of tumor-infiltrating lymphocytes in primary liver carcinoma. The CDR3 contains 17 residues. Making TCR beta cDNA involved approximately 520 ng total RNA and a constant-region primer. Modified slightly, ARM-PCR produced TCR beta libraries over three nested multiplex PCR rounds. Both of the initial two PCR rounds ran for 10 cycles and employed TRBV1-TRBV30 forward primers alongside a C-beta reverse primer. MiXCR, applied by TCRdb to the multiplex PCR reads, yields one record per CDR3 protein. Of 95,000 to 100,000 distinct CDR3 sequences listed, about 63% are singletons. As to this clonotype: One junction end disagrees with the germline gene, perhaps due to a read error.

From unsorted bulk tissue weighing about 18-30 mg, DNA and RNA were co-extracted. Specimen: liver tumor tissue from sampling region 2. The subset here: tumor region T2, inferior pole. This chain uses TRBV12-3 or TRBV12-4 with TRBJ2-1, with D uncertain. This sequence was found in a woman aged 55-70 years with primary liver carcinoma and hepatitis B virus infection. The CDR3 region has the DNA TGTGCCAGCAGTCCGCGCCCGAGAAGTATGGCCTACGATGAACAGTTCTTC. Translating it yields CASSPRPRSMAYDEQFF.